The clone carrying this TCR beta chain was counted ten times or more. Its antigen is unknown. This sample stems from a study of T cells in Graves' hyperthyroidism and ophthalmopathy. TCR beta CDR3 regions were amplified from RNA. First-round RT-PCR of the TCR CDR3 relied on the HTBI primer set. TCRdb itself ran the multiplex PCR reads through MiXCR, one entry per CDR3 protein. The sample shows 660,000 or so distinct CDR3 sequences, 20% of them seen only once. General study points: Expanded thyroid clonotypes (above 0.001) were mostly also found in blood.

Active moderate-to-severe ophthalmopathy, Clinical Activity Score at least 3, NOSPECS at least 4, under 3 months' duration. V lost 8 bases to trimming and J lost 2 bases, with 18 bases between them. CDR3 length: 15 amino acids. Germline values: CDR1 MNHEY, CDR2 SVGEGT. The chain is built from TRBV6-2 or TRBV6-3 and TRBJ1-1; possible D gene TRBD1, 5 bases. The TCR was taken from a man aged 25-45 years with Graves' ophthalmopathy. The sample comprised blood. The CDR3 sequence is CASCLREGYNTEAFF. The DNA of the CDR3 is TGTGCCAGCTGCCTGAGGGAGGGGTACAACACTGAAGCTTTCTTT.